This T cell receptor beta chain was observed in a study of blood T cell repertoires in COVID-19 (dated by TCRdb to the early 2020s). A note on the overall study: Collaborator samples came from the United States, Italy and Spain and covered acute and convalescent phases of COVID-19. Subjects who had been exposed to COVID-19, were actively infected with it, or had recovered from it provided the deeply sampled blood TCRbeta repertoires that made up the dataset. The sample metadata nearly always contained a de-identified subject ID, COVID-19 status, age in years and sex. The repertoires were made available in a free public database intended to serve as a resource for research on the immune response to SARS-CoV-2. The prospective study material was composed of cDNA or gDNA derived from T cells, B-cell-depleted T cells, or PBMCs. The samples were drawn from the first 160 participants of the ongoing ImmuneRACE study and from some 1,300 subjects provided by 6 global collaborators. HLA class I and class II types, where available, came from metadata supplied by the sample provider rather than from assay-based typing. The investigation overall reported the following: The quantity of clinical and demographic metadata differed by source and by participant and was supplied without curation.

This clone was detected only once. No antigen is known for it. Base-call qualities are not available, and no considerably larger clone is one nucleotide away. Samples from volunteer blood donors who had recovered from COVID-19 were contributed by a second Seattle source. The collaborating institutions used their own protocols to collect whole blood in K2EDTA tubes. For TCRbeta analysis, collaborators shipped samples in one of three forms: frozen whole blood, isolated PBMCs, or DNA extracted from either of those sample types. TCRbeta CDR3 regions were amplified from genomic DNA using the immunoSEQ Assay, a bias-controlled multiplex PCR. As for the authors' bioinformatics: The number of nucleated cells in each sample was estimated from the amplification of reference gene primers within the assay. To quantify the absolute abundance of each unique TCRbeta CDR3 rearrangement, sequence reads were collapsed and filtered. For each sample, productive Simpson clonality was calculated as the square root of Simpson's diversity index over productive rearrangements. TCRdb re-hosts the immuneACCESS table, in-frame sequences only. Its copies lack some clones; in the studies checked, an unresolved V gene accounts for under half of them, and the cause for the rest is not known. Clonal size and the V and J genes are those of that table, whereas D and trimming came from the DNA. Counted in this sample were around 230,000 clones; about 85% of them appeared once. The ten largest account for 7.2% of the sample.

V loses 1 base, J loses 1 base, and the germline ends lie 7 bases apart. The CDR1 and CDR2 encoded by the germline V gene are SGHVS and FQNEAQ. Measured from the cysteine to the phenylalanine, the CDR3 is 14 residues long. The kept DNA is CDR3 alone, 42 bases in frame from the first base. The sequence was obtained from a man in his 60s who had recovered from COVID-19. The sample was peripheral blood. Recombination linked TRBV7-8 to TRBJ1-1; TRBD1 is a possible D gene, resting on 5 matching bases. Here the CDR3 is given as CASSLGGQNTEAFF. The nucleotides are TGTGCCAGCAGCTTAGGGGGCCAGAACACTGAAGCTTTCTTT. Where the CDR3 stops, the reference TRBV7-8 and TRBJ1-1 genes take over; the full variable domain is GAGVSQSPRYKVAKRGQDVALRCDPISGHVSLFWYQQALGQGPEFLTYFQNEAQLDKSGLPSDRFFAERPEGSVSTLKIQRTQQEDSAVYLCASSLGGQNTEAFFGQGTRLTVV.